These 3 T cell receptor beta chains share one sample of origin, sequenced in a study of blood T cell repertoires in COVID-19. Generated by immunoSEQ multiplex PCR, the TCRdb table keeps only in-frame clones and is missing some. This table holds around 100,000 clones, approximately 90% found once. What was sequenced was peripheral blood. These receptors were taken from a man aged 45 to 65 with active COVID-19.

The J gene is TRBJ2-1, the V gene TRBV2; 7 nucleotides align to TRBD1. The CDR3 contains 15 residues. Germline CDR1 reads SNHLY; CDR2 reads FYNNEI. V gave up 8 bases and J gave up 2 bases; unmatched junction bases: 9. DNA of the CDR3: TGTGCCAGCGGTCAAGAAGGGGGCACCTACAATGAGCAGTTCTTC. This gives the protein CASGQEGGTYNEQFF. The variable domain in full, with the rest retrieved from reference TRBV2 and TRBJ2-1, is EPEVTQTPSHQVTQMGQEVILRCVPISNHLYFYWYRQILGQKVEFLVSFYNNEISEKSEIFDDQFSVERPDGSNFTLKIRSTKLEDSAMYFCASGQEGGTYNEQFFGPGTRLTVL.

The chain joins TRBV18 to TRBJ2-3; D remains ambiguous. The CDR3 has 17 residues. CDR1 KGHSH and CDR2 LQKENI come from the germline V gene. Trimming removed 0 bases at V and 0 bases at J, with 13 bases between. CDR3: CASSPPKEASSTDTQYF. The CDR3, as DNA: TGTGCCAGCTCACCACCGAAAGAAGCCTCTAGCACAGATACGCAGTATTTT.

The chain joins TRBV6-4 to TRBJ2-1; D is perhaps TRBD2 (5 bases). V dropped 6 bases and J dropped 6 bases, with 21 bases sitting between them. CDR3 length: 16 amino acids. Germline lookup yields CDR1 MRHNA and CDR2 SNTAGT. This chain's CDR3 is CASRHGKDWLINEQFF. In nucleotides, the CDR3 is TGTGCCAGCAGGCACGGGAAGGACTGGCTTATCAATGAGCAGTTCTTC.